Each of the 21 T cell receptor beta chains below was sequenced from the same sample in a study of shared clonotypes between healthy human individuals. Profiling relied on immunoSEQ multiplex PCR, and the TCRdb table lists in-frame clones only, not all of them. The sample shows around 200,000 clones, 90% to 95% of them seen only once. The sequencing input was naive CD4+ T cells sorted from blood. Specified subset: CD45RA+ positively selected. Receptors originate from a woman aged 25 to 39 in good health.

J is TRBJ2-7 and V is TRBV28, with 11 bases lining up with TRBD1. The J segment lost 0 bases and the V segment lost 6 bases, leaving 16 bases of the junction unmatched. CDR3 size: 19 residues. Germline CDR1 and CDR2: MDHEN and SYDVKM. The CDR3 DNA follows: TGTGCCAGCAGAAAGGACAGGGGGCGTTTCTGGTTTTACTCCTACGAGCAGTACTTC. It codes for CASRKDRGRFWFYSYEQYF.

V usage is TRBV23-1 and J usage is TRBJ2-6; unclear D gene. TRBV23-1 qualifies as an ORF whose function is uncertain. This CDR3 region has 16 residues. Trimming removed 7 bases at V and 1 base at J, with 14 bases between. The CDR3: CASNRTLRSGANVLTF. The CDR3 nucleotides read TGCGCCAGCAACAGAACCCTGCGATCTGGGGCCAACGTCCTGACTTTC.

CDR3 amino acids: CATSDGYEQYF. The DNA of the CDR3 is TGCGCCACCTCGGACGGGTACGAGCAGTACTTC. This chain links TRBV5-1 with TRBJ2-7, with D hard to call. Germline CDR1 and CDR2: SGHRS and YFSETQ. The CDR3 covers 11 residues. V gave up 9 bases and J gave up 4 bases, with 11 bases separating them.

CDR3 sequence (DNA): TGTGCCAGCAGTTTATCGGCAGCGGAGGCCCCCAGAGAGCAGTTCTTC. Its translation is CASSLSAAEAPREQFF. The J gene is TRBJ2-1, the V gene TRBV27, with a tentative D call TRBD2 (5 bases). Trimming left V 0 bases short and J 10 bases short, with 19 bases between. CDR3 length equals 16 residues. Per germline, CDR1 MNHEY and CDR2 SMNVEV (reference sequence).

The V and J genes are TRBV18 and TRBJ1-1; possibly TRBD1 for D (5 bases). Germline assignment: CDR1 KGHSH and CDR2 LQKENI. V lost 5 bases to trimming and J lost 6 bases, with 13 bases between them. This CDR3 contains 13 residues. The CDR3 DNA sequence: TGTGCCAGCTCAAGCAGGGAGGAGGCTGAAGCTTTCTTT. This encodes CASSSREEAEAFF.

V is TRBV18 and J is TRBJ2-1, with 10 bases fitting TRBD1. There are 15 residues in the CDR3. Trimming cost V 6 bases and J 5 bases; bases outside gene matches: 7. The V gene's germline CDR1 is KGHSH and CDR2 LQKENI. CDR3: CASSRTGQGHNEQFF. DNA for the CDR3: TGTGCCAGCTCCCGGACGGGACAGGGGCACAATGAGCAGTTCTTC.

The genes are TRBV27 and TRBJ2-2; no clear D. Trimming pared 5 bases from V and 2 bases from J, leaving 12 bases between. The CDR3 is made up of 15 amino acids. Germline CDR1 and CDR2: MNHEY and SMNVEV (reference sequence). For the CDR3, the DNA is TGTGCCAGCAGTCCGACTCGGGTAAACACCGGGGAGCTGTTTTTT. Encoded protein: CASSPTRVNTGELFF.

This clone was recorded only once. The rearrangement links TRBV6-5 to TRBJ2-5, with 11 bases fitting TRBD2. The end of the DNA is better explained by TRBJ2-7, so the J call may be wrong. CDR3 length: 15 residues. Germline V gene sequence: CDR1 MNHEY, CDR2 SVGAGI. CDR3 sequence: CASTFGLAGLYEQYF. CDR3 DNA sequence: TGTGCCAGCACCTTCGGACTAGCGGGCCTCTACGAGCAGTACTTC.

This clone was counted once. The chain joins TRBV19 to TRBJ2-2; 9 bases fit TRBD2. This CDR3 has 16 residues. V lost 0 bases to trimming and J lost 4 bases; unmatched junction nucleotides: 3. CDR1 LNHDA and CDR2 SQIVND come from the germline V gene (reference sequence). The CDR3 region has the DNA TGTGCCAGTAGTATAGAAAGCGGGAGGAGCACCGGGGAGCTGTTTTTT. Residues: CASSIESGRSTGELFF.

The V and J genes are TRBV18 and TRBJ2-3, with D uncertain. CDR1 and CDR2 (germline): KGHSH, LQKENI. The V and J ends lost 5 bases and 5 bases respectively, with 5 bases between them. The CDR3 runs to 11 residues. This CDR3 is CASSAEDTQYF. The CDR3 DNA reads TGTGCCAGCTCAGCAGAAGATACGCAGTATTTT.

This sequence joins TRBV27 and TRBJ1-1; 7 bases match TRBD1. CDR3 length: 14 residues. V lost 4 bases to trimming and J lost 1 base; unmatched junction nucleotides: 3. Germline values: CDR1 MNHEY, CDR2 SMNVEV (reference sequence). Written as DNA, the CDR3 is TGTGCCAGCAGTTGGGACAGACAGAACACTGAAGCTTTCTTT. Protein product: CASSWDRQNTEAFF.

This clone appeared a single time. The chain is built from TRBV6-1 and TRBJ2-7; TRBD2 is a possible D gene (6 bases). The CDR3 length is 15 residues. The V end lost 5 bases, the J end lost 2 bases, and 16 bases lay between the germline ends. Germline V gene sequence: CDR1 MNHNS, CDR2 SASEGT. This chain's CDR3 is CASSSGSRGPYEQYF. In DNA form, the CDR3 reads TGTGCCAGCAGTAGCGGGTCTCGGGGACCCTACGAGCAGTACTTC.

The CDR3: CASSFGRGRNWGTEAFF. CDR3 nucleotides: TGTGCCAGCAGCTTTGGCCGGGGAAGGAATTGGGGCACTGAAGCTTTCTTT. The chain has TRBV11-2 and TRBJ1-1; D unresolved. The CDR3 sequence is 17 residues long. The V gene's germline CDR1 is SGHAT and CDR2 FQNNGV. Trimming removed 3 bases at V and 4 bases at J, with 21 bases between.

The rearrangement links TRBV27 to TRBJ2-1; 7 bases agree with TRBD1. Germline V gene lookup returns CDR1 MNHEY and CDR2 SMNVEV (reference sequence). Losses at the gene ends were 4 bases for V and 10 bases for J; bases not matched to a gene: 10. The CDR3 covers 14 residues. The CDR3 loop reads CASSYRDRGWEQFF. The CDR3 DNA reads as TGTGCCAGCAGTTACCGGGACAGAGGATGGGAGCAGTTCTTC.

This chain joins TRBV6-5 and TRBJ1-1; D unclear. Deletions cut 10 bases from V and 4 bases from J, with 16 bases between. Germline V gives CDR1 MNHEY, CDR2 SVGAGI. The CDR3 has 13 residues. The CDR3 loop is CATLTTVSTEAFF. In DNA form, the CDR3 reads TGTGCCACCCTTACGACCGTGAGCACTGAAGCTTTCTTT.

This clone was picked up one time. The chain joins TRBV2 to TRBJ1-1; D ambiguous. Trimming pared 3 bases from V and 5 bases from J, leaving 4 bases between. The CDR3 runs to 11 residues. Germline V gene data show CDR1 as SNHLY and CDR2 as FYNNEI. In DNA, the CDR3 is TGTGCCAGCAGTGATGGTACTGAAGCTTTCTTT. It encodes CASSDGTEAFF.

This clone was seen a handful of times. The chain joins TRBV27 to TRBJ2-7; possibly TRBD1 for D (6 bases). Trimming removed 4 bases at V and 1 base at J, with 8 bases between. CDR1 MNHEY and CDR2 SMNVEV come from the germline V gene (reference sequence). CDR3 size: 13 residues. The chain's CDR3 is CASSSDRSYEQYF. DNA of the CDR3: TGTGCCAGCAGTTCCGACAGGTCCTACGAGCAGTACTTC.

This chain uses TRBV30 with TRBJ2-7, with D uncertain. The V and J ends lost 3 bases and 4 bases respectively, with 7 bases between them. The CDR3 loop spans 11 amino acids. Germline CDR1 reads GTSNPN; CDR2 reads SVGIG (reference sequence). CDR3 loop: CAWSAKYEQYF. CDR3 nucleotide sequence: TGTGCCTGGAGCGCTAAATACGAGCAGTACTTC.

The chain employs TRBV5-1 and TRBJ2-5; the D is unclear. With 4 bases removed from V and 5 bases from J, the gap between germline ends came to 9 bases. The germline CDR1 and CDR2 sequences are SGHRS and YFSETQ. The CDR3 spans 12 residues. The CDR3 sequence: CASSPSGETQYF. CDR3 DNA: TGCGCCAGCAGCCCTTCCGGGGAGACCCAGTACTTC.

The J gene is TRBJ1-4, the V gene TRBV19; tentatively, D is TRBD1 (5 bases). The V gene's germline CDR1 is LNHDA and CDR2 SQIVND (reference sequence). CDR3 length: 15 residues. The V end was cut by 5 bases, the J end by 4 bases, with 14 bases between. The CDR3 reads CASSPTGTVNEKLFF. CDR3 coding DNA: TGTGCCAGTAGTCCAACCGGGACGGTTAATGAAAAACTGTTTTTT.

The chain links TRBV6-5 to TRBJ1-5; 9 positions match TRBD1. The CDR3 runs 15 residues. V was pared by 6 bases and J by 7 bases, with 10 bases of the junction left unmatched. Per germline, CDR1 MNHEY and CDR2 SVGAGI. CDR3 amino acids: CASSTDRGIRQPQHF. DNA for the CDR3: TGTGCCAGCAGCACGGACAGGGGAATAAGACAGCCCCAGCATTTT.